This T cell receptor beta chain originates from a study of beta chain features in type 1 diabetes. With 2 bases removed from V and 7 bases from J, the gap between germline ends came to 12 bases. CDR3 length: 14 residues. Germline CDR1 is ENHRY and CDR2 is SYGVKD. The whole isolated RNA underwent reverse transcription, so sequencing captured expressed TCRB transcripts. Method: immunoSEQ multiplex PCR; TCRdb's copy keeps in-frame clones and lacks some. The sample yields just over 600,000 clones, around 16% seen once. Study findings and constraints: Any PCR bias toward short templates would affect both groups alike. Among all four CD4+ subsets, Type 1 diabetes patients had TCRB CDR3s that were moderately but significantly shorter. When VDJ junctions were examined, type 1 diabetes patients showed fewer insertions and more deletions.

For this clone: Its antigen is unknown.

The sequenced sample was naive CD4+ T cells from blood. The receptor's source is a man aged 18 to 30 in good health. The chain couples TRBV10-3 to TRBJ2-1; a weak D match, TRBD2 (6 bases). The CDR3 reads CAISERRGTNEQFF. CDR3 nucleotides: TGTGCCATCAGTGAGCGGCGGGGAACTAATGAGCAGTTCTTC.